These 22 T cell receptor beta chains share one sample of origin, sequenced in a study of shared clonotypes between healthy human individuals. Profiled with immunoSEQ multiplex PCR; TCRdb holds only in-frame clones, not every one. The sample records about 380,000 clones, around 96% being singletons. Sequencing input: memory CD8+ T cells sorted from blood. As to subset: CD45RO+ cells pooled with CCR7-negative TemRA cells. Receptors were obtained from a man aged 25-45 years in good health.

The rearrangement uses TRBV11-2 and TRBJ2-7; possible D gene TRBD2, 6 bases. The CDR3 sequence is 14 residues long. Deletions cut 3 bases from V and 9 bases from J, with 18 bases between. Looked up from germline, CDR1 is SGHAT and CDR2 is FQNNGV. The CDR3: CASSFGGQMGRQYF. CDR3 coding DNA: TGTGCCAGCAGCTTTGGAGGGCAGATGGGCCGGCAGTACTTC.

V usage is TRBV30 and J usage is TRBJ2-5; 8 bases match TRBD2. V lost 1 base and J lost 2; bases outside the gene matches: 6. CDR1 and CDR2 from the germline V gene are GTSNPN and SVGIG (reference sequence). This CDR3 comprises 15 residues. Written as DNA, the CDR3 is TGTGCCTGGAGTGGCGGCGGGAGGCCTCAAGAGACCCAGTACTTC. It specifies CAWSGGGRPQETQYF.

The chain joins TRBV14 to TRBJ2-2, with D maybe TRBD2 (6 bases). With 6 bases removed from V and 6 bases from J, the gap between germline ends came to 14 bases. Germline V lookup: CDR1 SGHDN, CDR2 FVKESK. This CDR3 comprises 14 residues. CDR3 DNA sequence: TGTGCCAGCAGACTAGCAATGGGATCCGGGGAGCTGTTTTTT. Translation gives CASRLAMGSGELFF.

This chain's CDR3 is CASSVGLAKETQYF. The CDR3 nucleotides read TGTGCCAGCAGCGTAGGACTAGCGAAAGAGACCCAGTACTTC. This rearrangement joins TRBV5-4 to TRBJ2-5; 9 nucleotides agree with TRBD2. This CDR3 is 14 amino acids long. V lost 4 bases to trimming and J lost 3 bases; unmatched junction nucleotides: 4. Germline values: CDR1 SGHNT, CDR2 YYREEE (reference sequence).

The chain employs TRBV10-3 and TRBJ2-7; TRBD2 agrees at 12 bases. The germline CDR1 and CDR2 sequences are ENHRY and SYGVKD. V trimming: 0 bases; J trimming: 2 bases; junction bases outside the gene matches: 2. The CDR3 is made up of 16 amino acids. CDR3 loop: CAISESTSGRPYEQYF. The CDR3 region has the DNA TGTGCCATCAGTGAGTCAACTAGCGGGAGGCCCTACGAGCAGTACTTC.

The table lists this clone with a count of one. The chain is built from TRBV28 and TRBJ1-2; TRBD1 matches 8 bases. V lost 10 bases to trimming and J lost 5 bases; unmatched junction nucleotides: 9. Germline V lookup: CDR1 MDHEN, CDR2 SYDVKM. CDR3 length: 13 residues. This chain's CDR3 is CAIDVQGEYGYTF. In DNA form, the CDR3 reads TGTGCCATTGACGTACAGGGGGAGTATGGCTACACCTTC.

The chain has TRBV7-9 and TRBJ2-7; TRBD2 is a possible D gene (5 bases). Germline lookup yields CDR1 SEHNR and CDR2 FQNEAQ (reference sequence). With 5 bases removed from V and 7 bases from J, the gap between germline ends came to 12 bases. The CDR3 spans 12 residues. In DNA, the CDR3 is TGTGCCAGCAGCCAGCCTTCGGGGGAGCAGTACTTC. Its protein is CASSQPSGEQYF.

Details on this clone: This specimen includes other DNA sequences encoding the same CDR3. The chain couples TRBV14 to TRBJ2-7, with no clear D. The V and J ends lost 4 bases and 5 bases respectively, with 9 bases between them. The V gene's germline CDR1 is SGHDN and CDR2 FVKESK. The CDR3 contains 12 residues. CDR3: CASSLQVHEQYF. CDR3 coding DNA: TGTGCCAGCAGCCTACAAGTTCACGAGCAGTACTTC.

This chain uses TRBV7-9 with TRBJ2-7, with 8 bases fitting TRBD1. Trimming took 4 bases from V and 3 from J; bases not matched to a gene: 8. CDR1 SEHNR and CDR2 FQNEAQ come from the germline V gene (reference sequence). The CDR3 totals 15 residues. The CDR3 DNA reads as TGTGCCAGCAGCTCCCCGGACAGGGCCTTCTACGAGCAGTACTTC. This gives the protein CASSSPDRAFYEQYF.

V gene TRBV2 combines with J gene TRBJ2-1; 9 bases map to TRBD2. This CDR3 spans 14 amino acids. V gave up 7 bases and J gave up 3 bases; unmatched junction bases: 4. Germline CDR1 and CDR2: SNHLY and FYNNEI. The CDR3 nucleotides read TGTGCCAGCAAGGCGACTAGCGGCTACAATGAGCAGTTCTTC. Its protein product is CASKATSGYNEQFF.

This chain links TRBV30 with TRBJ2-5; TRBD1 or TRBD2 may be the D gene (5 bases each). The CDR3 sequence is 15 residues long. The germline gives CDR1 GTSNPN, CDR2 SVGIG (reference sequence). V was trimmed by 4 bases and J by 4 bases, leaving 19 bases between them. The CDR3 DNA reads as TGTGCCTGGACCCCGGGAAGGGGTCGAGGAGAGACCCAGTACTTC. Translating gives CAWTPGRGRGETQYF.

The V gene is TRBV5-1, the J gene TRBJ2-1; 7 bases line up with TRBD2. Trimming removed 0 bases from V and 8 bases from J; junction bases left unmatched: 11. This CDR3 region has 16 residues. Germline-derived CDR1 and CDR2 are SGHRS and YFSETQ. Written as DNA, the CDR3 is TGCGCCAGCAGCTTGGTCGCGGGAGTGGTCTTCGATGAGCAGTTCTTC. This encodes CASSLVAGVVFDEQFF.

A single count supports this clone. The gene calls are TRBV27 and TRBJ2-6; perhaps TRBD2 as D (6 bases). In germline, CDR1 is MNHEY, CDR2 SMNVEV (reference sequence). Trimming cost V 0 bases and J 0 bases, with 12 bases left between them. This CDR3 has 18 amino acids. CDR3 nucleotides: TGTGCCAGCAGTTTATCGAAGGGACTGAACTCTGGGGCCAACGTCCTGACTTTC. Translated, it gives CASSLSKGLNSGANVLTF. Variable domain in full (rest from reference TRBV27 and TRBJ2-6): EAQVTQNPRYLITVTGKKLTVTCSQNMNHEYMSWYRQDPGLGLRQIYYSMNVEVTDKGDVPEGYKVSRKEKRNFPLILESPSPNQTSLYFCASSLSKGLNSGANVLTFGAGSRLTVL.

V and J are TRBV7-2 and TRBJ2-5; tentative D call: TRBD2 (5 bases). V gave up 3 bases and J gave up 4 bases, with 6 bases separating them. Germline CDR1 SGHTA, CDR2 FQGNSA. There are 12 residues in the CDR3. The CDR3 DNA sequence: TGTGCCAGCAGCTTTGCGGGAGAGACCCAGTACTTC. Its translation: CASSFAGETQYF.

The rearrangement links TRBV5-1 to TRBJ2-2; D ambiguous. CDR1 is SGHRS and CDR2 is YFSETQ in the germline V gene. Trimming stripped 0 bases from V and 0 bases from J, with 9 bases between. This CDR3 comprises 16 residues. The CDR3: CASSLGSHSNTGELFF. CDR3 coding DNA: TGCGCCAGCAGCTTGGGAAGTCACTCGAACACCGGGGAGCTGTTTTTT.

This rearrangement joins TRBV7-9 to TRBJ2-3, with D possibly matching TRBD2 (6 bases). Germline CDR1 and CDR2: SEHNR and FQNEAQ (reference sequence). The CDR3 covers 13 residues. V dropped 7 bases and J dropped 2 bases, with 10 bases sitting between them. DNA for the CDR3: TGTGCCAGCACCAGGAGGGCCACAGATACGCAGTATTTT. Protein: CASTRRATDTQYF. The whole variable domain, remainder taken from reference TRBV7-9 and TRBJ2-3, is DTGVSQNPRHKITKRGQNVTFRCDPISEHNRLYWYRQTLGQGPEFLTYFQNEAQLEKSRLLSDRFSAERPKGSFSTLEIQRTEQGDSAMYLCASTRRATDTQYFGPGTRLTVL.

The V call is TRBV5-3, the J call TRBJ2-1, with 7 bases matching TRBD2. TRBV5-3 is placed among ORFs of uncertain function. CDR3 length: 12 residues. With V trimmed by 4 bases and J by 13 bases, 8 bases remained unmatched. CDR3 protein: CARSLTSFPQFF. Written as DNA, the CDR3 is TGTGCCAGAAGCCTGACTAGCTTTCCCCAGTTCTTC.

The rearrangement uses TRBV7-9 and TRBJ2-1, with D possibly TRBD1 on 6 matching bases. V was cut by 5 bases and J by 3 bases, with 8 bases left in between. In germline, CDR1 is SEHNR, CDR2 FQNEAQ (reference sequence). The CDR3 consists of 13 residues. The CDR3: CASSPGHYNEQFF. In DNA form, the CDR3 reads TGTGCCAGCAGCCCGGGACACTACAATGAGCAGTTCTTC.

The CDR3 here is CASSTETGAYQPQHF. CDR3 nucleotide sequence: TGTGCCAGCAGTACGGAGACAGGGGCGTATCAGCCCCAGCATTTT. The chain is built from TRBV6-6 and TRBJ1-5; 8 bases line up with TRBD1. The CDR3 is made up of 15 amino acids. The germline gives CDR1 MNHNY, CDR2 SVGAGI (reference sequence). J gave up 5 bases and V 5 bases, and 8 bases lay outside the gene matches.

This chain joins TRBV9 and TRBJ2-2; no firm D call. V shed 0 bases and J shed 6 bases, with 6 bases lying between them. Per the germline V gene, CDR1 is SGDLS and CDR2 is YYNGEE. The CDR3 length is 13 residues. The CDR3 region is CASSVGWAGELFF. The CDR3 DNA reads TGTGCCAGCAGCGTAGGTTGGGCCGGGGAGCTGTTTTTT.

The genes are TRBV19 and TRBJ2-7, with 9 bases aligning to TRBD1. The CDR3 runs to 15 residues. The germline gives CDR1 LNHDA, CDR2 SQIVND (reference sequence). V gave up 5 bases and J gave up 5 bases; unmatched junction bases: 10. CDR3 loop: CASSPTGGGLDEQYF. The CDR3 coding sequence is TGTGCCAGTAGTCCAACAGGGGGCGGCCTAGACGAGCAGTACTTC.

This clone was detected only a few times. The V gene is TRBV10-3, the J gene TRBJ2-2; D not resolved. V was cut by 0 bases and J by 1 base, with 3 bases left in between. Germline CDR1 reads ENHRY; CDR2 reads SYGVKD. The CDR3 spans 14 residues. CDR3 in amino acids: CAISESWNTGELFF. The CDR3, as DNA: TGTGCCATCAGTGAGTCCTGGAACACCGGGGAGCTGTTTTTT.